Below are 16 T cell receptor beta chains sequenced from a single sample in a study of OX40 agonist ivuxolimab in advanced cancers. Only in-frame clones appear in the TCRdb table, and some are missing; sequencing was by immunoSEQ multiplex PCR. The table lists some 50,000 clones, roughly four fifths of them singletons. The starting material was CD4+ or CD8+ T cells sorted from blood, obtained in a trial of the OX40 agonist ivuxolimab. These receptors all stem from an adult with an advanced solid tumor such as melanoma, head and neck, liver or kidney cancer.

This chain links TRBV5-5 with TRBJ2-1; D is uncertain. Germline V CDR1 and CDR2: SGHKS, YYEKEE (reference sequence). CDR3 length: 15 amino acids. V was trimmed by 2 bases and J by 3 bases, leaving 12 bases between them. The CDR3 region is CASSFRRTDYNEQFF. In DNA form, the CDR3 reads TGTGCCAGCAGCTTTCGCAGAACCGACTACAATGAGCAGTTCTTC.

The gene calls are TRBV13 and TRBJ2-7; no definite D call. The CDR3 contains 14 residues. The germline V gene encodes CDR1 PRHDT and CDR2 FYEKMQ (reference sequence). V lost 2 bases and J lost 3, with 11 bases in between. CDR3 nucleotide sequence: TGTGCCAGCAGCTTAAGAAGACTCTTCTACGAGCAGTACTTC. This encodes CASSLRRLFYEQYF.

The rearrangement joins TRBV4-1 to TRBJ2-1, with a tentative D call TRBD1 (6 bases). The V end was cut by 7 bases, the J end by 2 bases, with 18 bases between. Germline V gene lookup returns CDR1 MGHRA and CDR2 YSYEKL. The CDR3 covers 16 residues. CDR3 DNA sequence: TGCGCCAGCAACCTAAGGGAAGGGGGAACCTACAATGAGCAGTTCTTC. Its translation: CASNLREGGTYNEQFF.

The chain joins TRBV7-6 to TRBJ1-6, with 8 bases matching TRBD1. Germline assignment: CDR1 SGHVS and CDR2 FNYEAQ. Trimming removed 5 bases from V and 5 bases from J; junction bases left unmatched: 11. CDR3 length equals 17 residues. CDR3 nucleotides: TGTGCCAGCAGCCCGGGCCCTGGACAGGGCGATAATTCACCCCTCCACTTT. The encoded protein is CASSPGPGQGDNSPLHF.

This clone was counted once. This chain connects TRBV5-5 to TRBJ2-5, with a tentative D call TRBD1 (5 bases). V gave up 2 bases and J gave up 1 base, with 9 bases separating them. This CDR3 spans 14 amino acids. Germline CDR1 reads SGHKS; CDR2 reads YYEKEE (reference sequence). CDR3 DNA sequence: TGTGCCAGCAGCTTCCCAGGGCTCCAAGAGACCCAGTACTTC. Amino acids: CASSFPGLQETQYF.

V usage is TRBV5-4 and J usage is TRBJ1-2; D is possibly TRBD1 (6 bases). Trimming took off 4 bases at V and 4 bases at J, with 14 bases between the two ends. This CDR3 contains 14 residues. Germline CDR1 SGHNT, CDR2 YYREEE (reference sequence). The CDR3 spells CASSTKGVLYGYTF. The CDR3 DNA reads TGTGCCAGCAGCACCAAGGGGGTCCTCTATGGCTACACCTTC.

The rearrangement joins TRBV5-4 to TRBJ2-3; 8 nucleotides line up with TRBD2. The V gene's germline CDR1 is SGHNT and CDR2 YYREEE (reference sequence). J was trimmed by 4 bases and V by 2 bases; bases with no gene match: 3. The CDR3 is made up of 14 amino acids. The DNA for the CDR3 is TGTGCCAGCAGCTTCGGGGGGGGGTCAGATACGCAGTATTTT. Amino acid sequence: CASSFGGGSDTQYF.

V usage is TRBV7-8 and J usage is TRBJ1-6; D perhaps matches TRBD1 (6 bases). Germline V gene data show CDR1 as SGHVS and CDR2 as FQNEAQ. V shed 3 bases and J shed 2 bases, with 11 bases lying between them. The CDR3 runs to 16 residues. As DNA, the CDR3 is TGTGCCAGCAGCTTTAGCGAGGGGGCCTATAATTCACCCCTCCACTTT. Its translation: CASSFSEGAYNSPLHF.

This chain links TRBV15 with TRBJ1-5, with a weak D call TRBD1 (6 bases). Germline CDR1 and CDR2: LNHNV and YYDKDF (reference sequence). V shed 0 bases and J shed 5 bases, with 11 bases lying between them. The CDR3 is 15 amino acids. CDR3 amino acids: CATSRDQGNYQPQHF. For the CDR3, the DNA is TGTGCCACCAGCAGAGATCAGGGGAATTATCAGCCCCAGCATTTT.

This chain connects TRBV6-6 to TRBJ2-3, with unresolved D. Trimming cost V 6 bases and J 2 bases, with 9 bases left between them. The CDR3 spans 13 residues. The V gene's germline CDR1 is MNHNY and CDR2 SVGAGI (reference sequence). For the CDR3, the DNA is TGTGCCAGCAGGAGATCGAACACAGATACGCAGTATTTT. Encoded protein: CASRRSNTDTQYF.

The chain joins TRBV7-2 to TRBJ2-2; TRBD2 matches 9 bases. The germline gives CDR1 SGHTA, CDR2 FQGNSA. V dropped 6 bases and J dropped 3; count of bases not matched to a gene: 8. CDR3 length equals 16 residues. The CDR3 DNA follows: TGTGCCAGCAGTCCTAGAGCGGGGGGACACACCGGGGAGCTGTTTTTT. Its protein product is CASSPRAGGHTGELFF.

The CDR3 loop reads CASSLQTGRETQYF. The CDR3 DNA sequence: TGCGCCAGCAGCTTACAGACAGGGAGGGAGACCCAGTACTTC. The V and J genes are TRBV5-1 and TRBJ2-5; D might be TRBD1 (7 bases). Germline-derived CDR1 and CDR2 are SGHRS and YFSETQ. This CDR3 has 14 amino acids. V dropped 2 bases and J dropped 5 bases, with 13 bases sitting between them.

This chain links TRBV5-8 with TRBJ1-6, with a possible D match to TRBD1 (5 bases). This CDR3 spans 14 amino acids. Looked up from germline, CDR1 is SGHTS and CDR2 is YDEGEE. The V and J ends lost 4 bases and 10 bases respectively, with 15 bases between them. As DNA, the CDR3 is TGTGCCAGCAGCCTGTTGGGGGAAAGATCACCCCTCCACTTT. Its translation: CASSLLGERSPLHF.

CDR3 sequence: CASSAGGVNTQYF. The DNA of the CDR3 is TGCGCCAGCAGCGCGGGGGGCGTCAATACGCAGTATTTT. The chain joins TRBV10-1 to TRBJ2-3, with 8 bases fitting TRBD2. The junction had 6 bases not matched to a gene; V was cut back by 6 bases and J by 7 bases. Per germline, CDR1 WNHNN and CDR2 SYGVQD (reference sequence). The CDR3 is 13 residues long.

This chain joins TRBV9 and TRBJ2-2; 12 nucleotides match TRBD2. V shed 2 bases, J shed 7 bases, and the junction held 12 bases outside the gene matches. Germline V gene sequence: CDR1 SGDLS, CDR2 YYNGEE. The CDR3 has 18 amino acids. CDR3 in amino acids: CASSVRLAGGPVDGELFF. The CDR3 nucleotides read TGTGCCAGCAGCGTTCGGCTAGCGGGGGGGCCGGTAGACGGGGAGCTGTTTTTT. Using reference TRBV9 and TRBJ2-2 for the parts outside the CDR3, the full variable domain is DSGVTQTPKHLITATGQRVTLRCSPRSGDLSVYWYQQSLDQGLQFLIQYYNGEERAKGNILERFSAQQFPDLHSELNLSSLELGDSALYFCASSVRLAGGPVDGELFFGEGSRLTVL.

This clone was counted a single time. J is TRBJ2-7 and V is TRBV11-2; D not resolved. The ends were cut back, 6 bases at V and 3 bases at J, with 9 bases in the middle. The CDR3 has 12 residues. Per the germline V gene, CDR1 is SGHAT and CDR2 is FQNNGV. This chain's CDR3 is CASSQTDYEQYF. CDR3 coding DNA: TGTGCCAGCAGTCAAACAGACTACGAGCAGTACTTC. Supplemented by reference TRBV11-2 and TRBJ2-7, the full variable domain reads EAGVAQSPRYKIIEKRQSVAFWCNPISGHATLYWYQQILGQGPKLLIQFQNNGVVDDSQLPKDRFSAERLKGVDSTLKIQPAKLEDSAVYLCASSQTDYEQYFGPGTRLTVT.